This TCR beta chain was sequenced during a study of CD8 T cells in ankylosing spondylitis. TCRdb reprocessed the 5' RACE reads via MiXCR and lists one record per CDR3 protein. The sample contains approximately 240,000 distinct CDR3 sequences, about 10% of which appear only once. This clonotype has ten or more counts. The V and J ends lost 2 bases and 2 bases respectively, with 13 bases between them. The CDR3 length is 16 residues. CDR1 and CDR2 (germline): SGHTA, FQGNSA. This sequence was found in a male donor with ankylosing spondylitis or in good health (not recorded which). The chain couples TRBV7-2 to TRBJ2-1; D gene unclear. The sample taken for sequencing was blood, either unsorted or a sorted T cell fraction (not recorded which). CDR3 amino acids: CASSLYKSDPYNEQFF. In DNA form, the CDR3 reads TGTGCCAGCAGCTTATATAAGTCGGACCCCTACAATGAGCAGTTCTTC. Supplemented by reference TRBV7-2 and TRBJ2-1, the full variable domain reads GAGVSQSPSNKVTEKGKDVELRCDPISGHTALYWYRQSLGQGLEFLIYFQGNSAPDKSGLPSDRFSAERTGGSVSTLTIQRTQQEDSAVYLCASSLYKSDPYNEQFFGPGTRLTVL.